A selection of T cell receptor beta chains follows, all from one sample in a study of early T cells in non-severe SARS-CoV-2 infection. A single record per CDR3 protein comes from TCRdb applying MiXCR to the 5' RACE reads. This table has 70,000 to 85,000 distinct CDR3 sequences, around 10% appearing once. Input material: whole blood. These receptors were obtained from an adult who was a healthcare worker with PCR-confirmed SARS-CoV-2 infection or an uninfected control (not recorded which). Both conserved end residues are part of each CDR3. The D gene is left open where the match is weak. Where a row states a size, it is once, few, many or the class of an expanded clone; other rows omit it.

>TRBJ2-7|NA|14|TRBV20-1|few
TGCAGTGCTAGAGCTCCATCAGGGGGGCACGAGCAGTACTTC
CSARAPSGGHEQYF
>TRBJ2-3|TRBD2|15|TRBV5-1|NA
TGCGCCAGCAGCCCCCTAGCGGGCCAGAGAGATACGCAGTATTTT
CASSPLAGQRDTQYF
>TRBJ2-1|TRBD1|12|TRBV29-1|NA
TGCAGCCTTGACAGGGTTGCTCATGAGCAGTTCTTC
CSLDRVAHEQFF
>TRBJ1-5|TRBD1|15|TRBV11-2|many
TGTGCCAGCAGCCGAACAGGGGGCTTGGGGCAGCCCCAGCATTTT
CASSRTGGLGQPQHF
>TRBJ2-7|NA|15|TRBV5-1|few
TGCGCCAGCAGCTTGTTGTCCGGGGGCGCCTACGAGCAGTACTTC
CASSLLSGGAYEQYF
>TRBJ1-1|NA|15|TRBV19|NA
TGTGCCAGTAGTATATGGAGTATTTCCAGCCCTGAAGCTTTCTTT
CASSIWSISSPEAFF
>TRBJ2-5|NA|14|TRBV28|NA
TGTGCCAGCAGTTTTCGTGACCCCCGGGCGACCCAGTACTTC
CASSFRDPRATQYF
>TRBJ2-3|NA|12|TRBV7-9|few
TGTGCCAGCAGCCCCCCGCCAGATACGCAGTATTTT
CASSPPPDTQYF
>TRBJ2-7|NA|13|TRBV20-1|few
TGCAGTGCTGTGTCTGGACTTAGCTACGAGCAGTACTTC
CSAVSGLSYEQYF
>TRBJ2-2|NA|15|TRBV5-1|NA
TGCGCCAGCAGCTTGGCCGGGGGCGACACCGGGGAGCCGTTTTTT
CASSLAGGDTGEPFF
>TRBJ2-3|TRBD1|15|TRBV9|few
TGTGCCAGCAGCGTCAGGGACAGGAGCACAGATACGCAGTATTTT
CASSVRDRSTDTQYF
>TRBJ2-3|NA|13|TRBV7-9|NA
TGTGCCAGCAGCTTAGCGAGCAGGGATACGCAGTATTTT
CASSLASRDTQYF
>TRBJ2-4|TRBD2|13|TRBV11-2|NA
TGTGCCAGCCTCCCCAGCGGGAGTGACATTCAGTACTTC
CASLPSGSDIQYF
>TRBJ1-1|NA|13|TRBV11-2|NA
TGTGCCAGCAGCCTCCCAGTCGACACTGAAGCTTTCTTT
CASSLPVDTEAFF
>TRBJ2-1|TRBD2|18|TRBV20-1|NA
TGCAGTGCTAGAGGAAGTAGACTAGCGGGGGGTCGCGTCAATGAGCAGTTCTTC
CSARGSRLAGGRVNEQFF
>TRBJ1-2|NA|13|TRBV3-1|few
TGTGCCAGCAGCCAAGTTAGGGACTATGGCTACACCTTC
CASSQVRDYGYTF